This TCR beta chain was profiled in a study of preoperative IRX-2 immunotherapy in early breast cancer. Method: immunoSEQ multiplex PCR; TCRdb's copy keeps in-frame clones and lacks some. Altogether approximately 4,000 clones are present, approximately 71% being singletons, with the ten largest covering less than 20%. The treatment: preoperative locoregional IRX-2 cytokine immunotherapy. Samples came from a phase Ib trial of preoperative locoregional IRX-2 cytokine immunotherapy. V lost 6 bases, J lost 12 bases, and 10 bases stayed unmatched. The CDR3 length is 12 residues. Germline V gene lookup returns CDR1 SNHLY and CDR2 FYNNEI.

The sequencing used tumor tissue, collected after IRX-2 immunotherapy. The receptor was derived from a human donor with breast cancer. The chain joins TRBV2 to TRBJ2-7; 8 nucleotides agree with TRBD1. The CDR3 DNA is TGTGCCAGCAGGGCGGACAGGGAGGATCCGTACTTC. Translated: CASRADREDPYF.